This T cell receptor (beta chain) comes out of a study of CD4 T cells in relation to SARS-CoV-2 and coronaviruses. Unexposed donor CD4+ T cells date from about 2011-2019, before the COVID-19 pandemic. CD4+ T cells were isolated from the cells after about nine days of culture. Comments on this clone: What it binds is not known.

Some clones are missing from TCRdb's copy, which holds only in-frame ones; the method was immunoSEQ multiplex PCR. The repertoire holds fewer than 25,000 clones, roughly 80% seen once, with about a sixth in the top ten. This receptor was obtained from a human donor in good health. The sequenced sample consisted of CD4+ T cells from PBMCs, cultured in vitro.

The CDR3 sequence is CASSLGTTQETQYF. CDR3 nucleotide sequence: TGTGCCAGCAGCTTGGGGACAACCCAAGAGACCCAGTACTTC. The rearrangement links TRBV11-2 to TRBJ2-5; possibly TRBD1 for D (6 bases). V lost 3 bases and J 1 base, leaving 9 bases between the germline ends. CDR1 and CDR2 from the germline V gene are SGHAT and FQNNGV. This CDR3 comprises 14 residues. The full variable domain, completed using reference TRBV11-2 and TRBJ2-5, is EAGVAQSPRYKIIEKRQSVAFWCNPISGHATLYWYQQILGQGPKLLIQFQNNGVVDDSQLPKDRFSAERLKGVDSTLKIQPAKLEDSAVYLCASSLGTTQETQYFGPGTRLLVL.